The text below deals with one TCR beta chain. Its antigen is undetermined. Each subset's genomic DNA was split evenly across several immunoSEQ plates. Unsorted PBMC replicate PCRs drew on roughly 300 ng DNA, representing tens of thousands of T cell genomes. Unsorted PBMC DNA was sequenced on ten immunoSEQ deep assay plates. Sequenced by immunoSEQ multiplex PCR; TCRdb stores in-frame clones only, minus some. Of about half a million clones in the sample, 70% to 80% are singletons; the top ten hold 12%. The sample comes from a study of shared clonotypes between healthy human individuals. The CDR3 is made up of 12 amino acids. From germline, CDR1 is SEHNR and CDR2 FQNEAQ (reference sequence). Trimming took 2 bases from V and 5 from J, leaving 6 bases between them. Study-wide results and caveats: How much donors shared clonotypes was expected to be affected by sequencing depth.

The sample comprised PBMCs. The sequence was obtained from a middle-aged woman in good health. Some clones in this sample may be carry-over from other donors' samples. This chain links TRBV7-9 with TRBJ2-5; D is uncertain. For the CDR3, the DNA is TGTGCCAGCAGCTTATCTCCCGAGACCCAGTACTTC. Its translation: CASSLSPETQYF.